These 2 T cell receptor beta chains originate from one sample sequenced in a study of blood T cells in healthy people across ages. A sample-barcoded 5' primer and a J-beta primer mix were used in a second PCR of roughly 7 to 11 cycles. In TCRdb, the 5' RACE reads were re-called with MiXCR into one record per CDR3 protein. There are more than 800,000 distinct CDR3 sequences in the sample; 40% to 55% occur only once, and about 20% lies in the top ten. Sequencing was performed on blood. The receptors shown here come from a woman aged 60-70 years in good health.

This clonotype was detected many times. The genes are TRBV2 and TRBJ2-6, with TRBD2 matching over 7 bases. After removal of 3 bases from V and 0 bases from J, the junction contained 5 bases not matched to a gene. Germline V gives CDR1 SNHLY, CDR2 FYNNEI. CDR3 length: 17 amino acids. The CDR3 spells CASSDGGTISGANVLTF. In DNA, the CDR3 is TGTGCCAGCAGTGACGGCGGGACTATCTCTGGGGCCAACGTCCTGACTTTC.

The chain recombines TRBV14 with TRBJ2-3; tentatively, D is TRBD1 or TRBD2 (6 bases each). From germline, CDR1 is SGHDN and CDR2 FVKESK. The germline V and J ends were trimmed by 10 bases and 3 bases, with 17 bases remaining between them. This CDR3 region has 14 residues. CDR3 loop: CANAGTGRTDTQYF. The CDR3, as DNA: TGTGCCAACGCCGGAACAGGGAGGACAGATACGCAGTATTTT.